These 17 T cell receptor beta chains originate from one sample sequenced in a study of beta chain features in type 1 diabetes. These receptors have no identified antigens. Reverse transcribing all isolated RNA meant expressed TCRB transcripts were sequenced. Clones were sequenced by immunoSEQ multiplex PCR, and TCRdb holds only the in-frame ones, with some missing. Of 120,000 or so clones listed, roughly 17% are singletons. General study points: TCRB CDR3s from Type 1 diabetes patients were moderately but significantly shorter in all four CD4+ subsets.

Sequencing used central memory CD4+ T cells from blood. The receptors come from a man aged 25-45 years with type 1 diabetes.

The chain is built from TRBV10-2 and TRBJ2-5; D ambiguous. CDR3 length: 12 residues. Trimming cost V 2 bases and J 5 bases, with 6 bases left between them. The germline gives CDR1 WSHSY, CDR2 SAAADI. The CDR3: CASSEGVETQYF. CDR3 bases: TGCGCCAGCAGTGAGGGGGTGGAGACCCAGTACTTC.

The V call is TRBV10-3, the J call TRBJ1-1; 10 bases match TRBD1. The J segment lost 1 base and the V segment lost 11 bases, leaving 7 bases of the junction unmatched. Germline assignment: CDR1 ENHRY and CDR2 SYGVKD. The CDR3 runs to 14 residues. CDR3 amino acids: CAVRQGAENTEAFF. DNA of the CDR3: TGTGCCGTCCGACAGGGGGCAGAGAACACTGAAGCTTTCTTT.

Here the CDR3 DNA reads TGTGCCAGCAGAGCCGGGACAGATGGAAACACCATATATTTT. Protein sequence: CASRAGTDGNTIYF. The chain is built from TRBV28 and TRBJ1-3, with TRBD1 matching 7 bases. The length of the CDR3 is 14 residues. CDR1 MDHEN and CDR2 SYDVKM come from the germline V gene. V lost 6 bases to trimming and J lost 3 bases; unmatched junction nucleotides: 5.

This clone has just a few counts. The chain has TRBV13 and TRBJ2-1; TRBD2 matches at 12 bases. CDR3 length equals 13 residues. CDR1 and CDR2 from the germline V gene are PRHDT and FYEKMQ (reference sequence). With V trimmed by 6 bases and J by 10 bases, 4 bases remained unmatched. The CDR3 loop is CASRSLAGGEQFF. The CDR3 DNA follows: TGTGCCAGCAGATCACTAGCGGGGGGAGAGCAGTTCTTC.

This clone came up a few times. A read error is likely here: a far larger clone is one base away. Different DNA sequences within this sample yield the same CDR3. This rearrangement joins TRBV29-1 to TRBJ2-1, with unresolved D. The CDR3 length is 14 residues. V was clipped by 7 bases and J by 0 bases, with 13 bases between them. The germline V gene has CDR1 SQVTM and CDR2 ANQGSEA. CDR3 sequence: CSGRRVTSYNEQFF. The CDR3 DNA is TGCAGCGGAAGGAGAGTTACCTCCTACAATGAGCAGTTCTTC.

The chain is built from TRBV20-1 and TRBJ1-4, with no clear D. The CDR3 is 11 amino acids. Per germline, CDR1 DFQATT and CDR2 SNEGSKA (reference sequence). With 4 bases removed from V and 3 bases from J, the gap between germline ends came to 3 bases. CDR3 residues: CSAKANEKLFF. CDR3 DNA: TGCAGTGCTAAGGCTAATGAAAAACTGTTTTTT.

The chain recombines TRBV14 with TRBJ2-1; no clear D. The germline V and J ends were trimmed by 4 bases and 1 base, with 17 bases remaining between them. This CDR3 is built from 17 residues. Germline CDR1 reads SGHDN; CDR2 reads FVKESK. Written as DNA, the CDR3 is TGTGCCAGCAGCCGCCCTCGTCACGGCAGGTCCTACAATGAGCAGTTCTTC. Its protein product is CASSRPRHGRSYNEQFF.

This clone was seen a handful of times. V usage is TRBV7-3 and J usage is TRBJ2-7; D not certain. In germline, CDR1 is SGHTA, CDR2 FQGTGA. The CDR3 is 13 residues long. V was trimmed by 2 bases and J by 0 bases, leaving 5 bases between them. CDR3 nucleotides: TGTGCCAGCAGCTTAGGGTTCTCCTACGAGCAGTACTTC. It translates to CASSLGFSYEQYF.

J is TRBJ2-3 and V is TRBV11-2; D call uncertain. CDR3 length: 12 amino acids. Trimming removed 5 bases at V and 5 bases at J, with 8 bases between. Germline V gene lookup returns CDR1 SGHAT and CDR2 FQNNGV. The CDR3 loop reads CASSTHLDTQYF. The CDR3 bases are TGTGCCAGCAGCACACACTTAGATACGCAGTATTTT. Variable domain in full (rest from reference TRBV11-2 and TRBJ2-3): EAGVAQSPRYKIIEKRQSVAFWCNPISGHATLYWYQQILGQGPKLLIQFQNNGVVDDSQLPKDRFSAERLKGVDSTLKIQPAKLEDSAVYLCASSTHLDTQYFGPGTRLTVL.

This clone was picked up a small number of times. The rearrangement links TRBV4-3 to TRBJ2-5; 8 nucleotides line up with TRBD1. The length of the CDR3 is 14 residues. Trimming cost V 1 base and J 7 bases; bases outside gene matches: 5. The germline V gene encodes CDR1 LGHNA and CDR2 YSLEER. Here the CDR3 reads CASSQVTGAGTQYF. The CDR3, as DNA: TGCGCCAGCAGCCAAGTGACAGGGGCTGGGACCCAGTACTTC.

This clone has ten or more counts. The chain links TRBV9 to TRBJ2-7; weak D call: TRBD2 (5 bases). Germline assignment: CDR1 SGDLS and CDR2 YYNGEE. With 3 bases removed from V and 3 bases from J, the gap between germline ends came to 13 bases. The CDR3 is 14 amino acids. The CDR3 region has the DNA TGTGCCAGCAGCGGCGGGTCTCCGGTCTACGAGCAGTACTTC. It codes for CASSGGSPVYEQYF.

The rearrangement links TRBV29-1 to TRBJ1-2; unclear D gene. CDR3 length equals 14 residues. V was trimmed by 6 bases and J by 0 bases, leaving 14 bases between them. Germline CDR1 and CDR2: SQVTM and ANQGSEA. The CDR3 sequence: CSVVNVDSNYGYTF. CDR3 DNA sequence: TGCAGCGTCGTAAACGTGGATTCTAACTATGGCTACACCTTC. Full variable domain (outside the CDR3, taken from reference TRBV29-1 and TRBJ1-2): SAVISQKPSRDICQRGTSLTIQCQVDSQVTMMFWYRQQPGQSLTLIATANQGSEATYESGFVIDKFPISRPNLTFSTLTVSNMSPEDSSIYLCSVVNVDSNYGYTFGSGTRLTVV.

The chain has TRBV6-5 and TRBJ2-5; 7 positions match TRBD2. The CDR3 runs to 13 residues. V was pared by 5 bases and J by 5 bases, with 5 bases of the junction left unmatched. The germline CDR1 and CDR2 sequences are MNHEY and SVGAGI. The CDR3 reads CASSRGVGETQYF. CDR3 DNA sequence: TGTGCCAGCAGTCGGGGGGTAGGGGAGACCCAGTACTTC.

The rearrangement links TRBV30 to TRBJ1-3; no firm D call. The CDR3 covers 12 residues. Trimming pared 1 base from V and 4 bases from J, leaving 5 bases between. The germline CDR1 and CDR2 sequences are GTSNPN and SVGIG (reference sequence). CDR3 sequence reads: CAWSESGNTIYF. Here the CDR3 DNA reads TGTGCCTGGAGTGAATCCGGAAACACCATATATTTT.

V is TRBV5-8 and J is TRBJ2-7; D not certain. The CDR3 contains 12 residues. The germline V gene has CDR1 SGHTS and CDR2 YDEGEE. Between the trimmed V and J ends, which lost 4 bases and 4 bases, there was a span of 9 bases. The CDR3 DNA is TGTGCCAGCAGCACCGGCCCATACGAGCAGTACTTC. Translated, it gives CASSTGPYEQYF.

The rearrangement uses TRBV28 and TRBJ2-3, with 9 bases that match TRBD1. Germline values: CDR1 MDHEN, CDR2 SYDVKM. The trim removed 6 bases at V and 6 bases at J, leaving 7 bases unmatched. CDR3 size: 14 residues. CDR3 loop: CASRIGTGRDTQYF. For the CDR3, the DNA is TGTGCCAGCAGAATCGGGACAGGGCGGGATACGCAGTATTTT.

This chain uses TRBV7-9 with TRBJ2-5; D call uncertain. This CDR3 region has 16 residues. Per the germline V gene, CDR1 is SEHNR and CDR2 is FQNEAQ (reference sequence). Deletions cut 6 bases from V and 1 base from J, with 18 bases between. This chain's CDR3 is CASRPKGVVPQETQYF. The CDR3 nucleotides are TGTGCCAGCAGACCAAAGGGCGTGGTCCCCCAAGAGACCCAGTACTTC.